A single sample gave rise to the 28 T cell receptor beta chains below, sequenced in a study of cytomegalovirus exposure and HLA in healthy donors. The PCR ran on 60 Vbeta and 13 Jbeta primers. Clones were read by immunoSEQ multiplex PCR, and TCRdb kept only the in-frame ones, dropping some. This table has about 140,000 clones, approximately 70% appearing once. The sequenced sample consisted of PBMCs. Receptors originate from a woman aged 60-75 years in good health and CMV-seronegative.

This clone has only a few counts. CDR3 in DNA: TGTGCCCCTATAGGGTCCGGGGGGCCAGATACGCAGTATTTT. It yields the protein CAPIGSGGPDTQYF. The chain couples TRBV6-5 to TRBJ2-3, with D possibly TRBD2 on 7 matching bases. The CDR3 is 14 amino acids. V gave up 11 bases and J gave up 4 bases, with 19 bases separating them. Looked up from germline, CDR1 is MNHEY and CDR2 is SVGAGI.

The chain joins TRBV9 to TRBJ2-5; 8 positions match TRBD1. The CDR3 is 14 residues long. Unmatched junction bases numbered 9, after V lost 0 bases and J lost 11 bases. The V gene's germline CDR1 is SGDLS and CDR2 YYNGEE. DNA of the CDR3: TGTGCCAGCAGCGTAGCTGGGACAGGATCTGTGCAGTACTTC. Amino acid sequence: CASSVAGTGSVQYF.

The sample holds many counts of this clone. V usage is TRBV25-1 and J usage is TRBJ1-2; D call uncertain. Per germline, CDR1 MGHDK and CDR2 SYGVNS. The CDR3 extends over 14 amino acids. The V end was cut by 5 bases, the J end by 6 bases, with 16 bases between. This CDR3 reads CASSPRRVSDGYTF. The DNA of the CDR3 is TGTGCCAGCAGTCCCCGGAGGGTATCGGATGGCTACACCTTC.

The chain joins TRBV7-3 to TRBJ2-2; maybe TRBD2 (6 bases). V was cut by 3 bases and J by 6 bases, with 14 bases left in between. The CDR3 runs to 15 residues. Germline loops: CDR1 SGHTA, CDR2 FQGTGA. The CDR3 DNA sequence: TGTGCCAGCAGCTTGTCTAGGGGAGGCTCCGGGGAGCTGTTTTTT. This encodes CASSLSRGGSGELFF.

This clone was seen a few times. The rearrangement uses TRBV27 and TRBJ1-2; 8 bases line up with TRBD1. V was pared by 3 bases and J by 2 bases, with 2 bases of the junction left unmatched. CDR3 length equals 14 residues. Germline loops: CDR1 MNHEY, CDR2 SMNVEV (reference sequence). CDR3 protein: CASSFRTGNYGYTF. Here the CDR3 DNA reads TGTGCCAGCAGTTTTAGGACAGGGAACTATGGCTACACCTTC.

This chain uses TRBV19 with TRBJ1-4; 8 positions agree with TRBD1. Germline-derived CDR1 and CDR2 are LNHDA and SQIVND (reference sequence). The J segment lost 6 bases and the V segment lost 6 bases, leaving 3 bases of the junction unmatched. CDR3 length: 13 amino acids. CDR3: CASRDRAYEKLFF. The CDR3, as DNA: TGTGCCAGTAGGGACAGGGCATATGAAAAACTGTTTTTT.

The chain joins TRBV2 to TRBJ2-7; tentatively, D is TRBD2 (5 bases). Looked up from germline, CDR1 is SNHLY and CDR2 is FYNNEI. The CDR3 consists of 13 residues. With 4 bases removed from V and 2 bases from J, the gap between germline ends came to 9 bases. The CDR3 coding sequence is TGTGCCAGCAGTGTGGGAGCGACCTACGAGCAGTACTTC. This codes for CASSVGATYEQYF.

The chain links TRBV7-2 to TRBJ2-2, with TRBD2 matching 13 bases. The CDR3 has 15 residues. J was trimmed by 6 bases and V by 5 bases; bases with no gene match: 3. The germline V gene encodes CDR1 SGHTA and CDR2 FQGNSA. The CDR3 sequence: CASSQLAGGPGELFF. The CDR3 region has the DNA TGTGCCAGCAGCCAACTAGCGGGGGGGCCCGGGGAGCTGTTTTTT.

This rearrangement joins TRBV5-1 to TRBJ1-2; 7 positions match TRBD1. CDR1 SGHRS and CDR2 YFSETQ come from the germline V gene. Trimming removed 0 bases from V and 8 bases from J; junction bases left unmatched: 7. This CDR3 has 14 amino acids. CDR3 sequence: CASSLADREGGYTF. In DNA form, the CDR3 reads TGCGCCAGCAGCTTGGCCGACAGGGAAGGGGGCTACACCTTC.

This chain joins TRBV12-5 and TRBJ1-1; D uncertain. Germline CDR1 is LGHNT and CDR2 is FRNRAP. The CDR3 has 14 amino acids. The V and J ends lost 0 bases and 0 bases respectively, with 5 bases between them. The CDR3 loop reads CASGLVNMNTEAFF. The CDR3 DNA is TGTGCTAGTGGTTTGGTAAATATGAACACTGAAGCTTTCTTT. Together with reference TRBV12-5 and TRBJ1-1, the CDR3 gives the full variable domain: DARVTQTPRHKVTEMGQEVTMRCQPILGHNTVFWYRQTMMQGLELLAYFRNRAPLDDSGMPKDRFSAEMPDATLATLKIQPSEPRDSAVYFCASGLVNMNTEAFFGQGTRLTVV.

The gene calls are TRBV2 and TRBJ2-3, with D possibly being TRBD2 (7 bases). V lost 6 bases, J lost 6 bases, and 16 bases lay in between. This CDR3 comprises 14 residues. CDR1 is SNHLY, CDR2 FYNNEI, per germline. In nucleotides, the CDR3 is TGTGCCAGCAGCCGAGGGGGGGGAGGGGATACGCAGTATTTT. Protein product: CASSRGGGGDTQYF.

This clone was observed a handful of times. The genes are TRBV19 and TRBJ1-1, with 9 bases fitting TRBD1. Germline assignment: CDR1 LNHDA and CDR2 SQIVND (reference sequence). The V and J ends lost 9 bases and 0 bases, in that order; junction bases with no gene match: 5. The length of the CDR3 is 14 residues. This CDR3 reads CASDRDRVNTEAFF. CDR3 nucleotide sequence: TGTGCCAGCGACCGGGACAGGGTGAACACTGAAGCTTTCTTT.

The chain links TRBV7-2 to TRBJ2-2; TRBD2 might be the D (6 bases). The CDR3 runs 17 residues. Germline loops: CDR1 SGHTA, CDR2 FQGNSA. V gave up 3 bases and J gave up 7 bases, with 21 bases separating them. CDR3 in DNA: TGTGCCAGCAGCTTTGTGAGGCTAGCGTTGGGGGGCGGGGAGCTGTTTTTT. Translated: CASSFVRLALGGGELFF.

The chain has TRBV19 and TRBJ2-5; TRBD1 matches 9 bases. TRBJ2-7 matches the DNA end more closely, so the J call is doubtful. Germline CDR1 LNHDA, CDR2 SQIVND (reference sequence). This CDR3 is 13 amino acids long. The CDR3 nucleotides are TGTGCCAGTAGTAGGACAGGGGAATCCGAGCAGTACTTC. Its translation is CASSRTGESEQYF.

The CDR3: CASSPQAGVGVEQFF. CDR3 DNA sequence: TGTGCCAGCAGCCCGCAAGCGGGAGTGGGGGTTGAGCAGTTCTTC. V usage is TRBV7-3 and J usage is TRBJ2-1; TRBD2 agrees at 8 bases. Germline values: CDR1 SGHTA, CDR2 FQGTGA. The J segment lost 9 bases and the V segment lost 5 bases, leaving 12 bases of the junction unmatched. CDR3 size: 15 residues.

This clone showed up just a few times. This chain connects TRBV5-4 to TRBJ2-5; 7 nucleotides agree with TRBD2. V shed 3 bases and J 2 bases; nucleotides not matched to a gene: 7. CDR1 is SGHNT and CDR2 is YYREEE in the germline V gene (reference sequence). The CDR3 is made up of 15 amino acids. CDR3 protein: CASSSRTSTQETQYF. The CDR3, as DNA: TGTGCCAGCAGCTCGAGGACTAGTACTCAAGAGACCCAGTACTTC.

The chain combines TRBV10-1 with TRBJ2-7; D is uncertain. The germline V and J ends were trimmed by 3 bases and 3 bases, with 3 bases remaining between them. The germline CDR1 and CDR2 sequences are WNHNN and SYGVQD (reference sequence). The CDR3 is 11 residues long. DNA for the CDR3: TGCGCCAGCAGTGACCACTACGAGCAGTACTTC. Translation gives CASSDHYEQYF.

The sample holds a few counts of this clone. The CDR3 loop reads CASSMREWNTDTQYF. The CDR3 DNA sequence: TGTGCCAGTAGTATGCGGGAGTGGAACACAGATACGCAGTATTTT. The chain combines TRBV19 with TRBJ2-3, with TRBD2 matching over 7 bases. The ends lost 3 bases at V and 2 bases at J; junction bases unmatched: 5. CDR1 LNHDA and CDR2 SQIVND come from the germline V gene (reference sequence). The CDR3 is made up of 15 amino acids.

J is TRBJ1-6 and V is TRBV6-6; TRBD1 aligns across 7 bases. V lost 6 bases and J lost 7; bases outside the gene matches: 12. The CDR3 spans 16 residues. CDR1 is MNHNY and CDR2 is SVGAGI in the germline V gene (reference sequence). CDR3 region: CASSERGPGGNSPLHF. The CDR3 nucleotides read TGTGCCAGCAGCGAGAGGGGGCCAGGAGGCAATTCACCCCTCCACTTT.

This clone was counted between two and nine times. V and J are TRBV11-2 and TRBJ1-6; D is perhaps TRBD1 (6 bases). V shed 1 base and J shed 9 bases, with 13 bases lying between them. The CDR3 has 15 amino acids. Germline values: CDR1 SGHAT, CDR2 FQNNGV. The DNA for the CDR3 is TGTGCCAGCAGCTTAGTCGGGGGGGCAAGTTCACCCCTCCACTTT. Amino acids: CASSLVGGASSPLHF.

The chain employs TRBV7-2 and TRBJ1-2; 9 bases are shared with TRBD1. The trim removed 5 bases at V and 4 bases at J, leaving 11 bases unmatched. Germline values: CDR1 SGHTA, CDR2 FQGNSA. This CDR3 has 16 residues. The CDR3 DNA sequence: TGTGCCAGCAGCGCCTCCCACAGGGGGCAGAGCTATGGCTACACCTTC. Translating gives CASSASHRGQSYGYTF.

The gene calls are TRBV7-2 and TRBJ2-3; 7 bases fit TRBD2. Germline values: CDR1 SGHTA, CDR2 FQGNSA. J lost 3 bases, V lost 1 base, and 7 bases had no gene match. The CDR3 spans 16 residues. For the CDR3, the DNA is TGTGCCAGCAGCTTAGGTCTTGGGGGGGGGACAGATACGCAGTATTTT. Translation: CASSLGLGGGTDTQYF.

This clone showed up just a few times. The chain couples TRBV29-1 to TRBJ1-4; perhaps TRBD1 as D (6 bases). Germline CDR1 is SQVTM and CDR2 is ANQGSEA. CDR3 size: 13 residues. V dropped 4 bases and J dropped 4 bases, with 10 bases sitting between them. CDR3 nucleotides: TGCAGCGTTGCAGGGGTAGGTAATGAAAAACTGTTTTTT. Its translation: CSVAGVGNEKLFF.

The table lists this clone with a few counts. The rearrangement links TRBV14 to TRBJ1-2; weak D call: TRBD1 (5 bases). Germline V gives CDR1 SGHDN, CDR2 FVKESK. This CDR3 contains 14 residues. Between the trimmed V and J ends, which lost 0 bases and 4 bases, there was a span of 9 bases. DNA of the CDR3: TGTGCCAGCAGCCAAGATGGGAGGGGCTATGGCTACACCTTC. The encoded protein is CASSQDGRGYGYTF.

The chain combines TRBV9 with TRBJ2-4; D call uncertain. Germline CDR1 SGDLS, CDR2 YYNGEE. The CDR3 spans 17 residues. The V end was cut by 4 bases, the J end by 1 base, with 18 bases between. In nucleotides, the CDR3 is TGTGCCAGCAGCCCATCGACTGGCCCGGTGGCCAAAAACATTCAGTACTTC. Its protein is CASSPSTGPVAKNIQYF.

In its sample, this clone was seen once. CDR3 DNA: TGTGCCAGCAGCTACAGGGGACTTGGGGATACGCAGTATTTT. It yields the protein CASSYRGLGDTQYF. The chain is built from TRBV7-9 and TRBJ2-3; D might be TRBD1 (7 bases). The CDR3 is made up of 14 amino acids. From germline, CDR1 is SEHNR and CDR2 FQNEAQ (reference sequence). V was shortened by 4 bases and J by 6 bases, with 14 bases between the two germline ends.

In DNA, the CDR3 is TGCGCCAGCAGTGAGCAAAATGAAAAACTGTTTTTT. Encoded protein: CASSEQNEKLFF. The chain has TRBV10-2 and TRBJ1-4; D remains unclear. CDR1 is WSHSY, CDR2 SAAADI, per germline. The CDR3 extends over 12 amino acids. Trimming removed 2 bases at V and 5 bases at J, with 3 bases between.

This chain connects TRBV19 to TRBJ1-5; D gene ambiguous. This CDR3 is 15 amino acids long. Germline lookup yields CDR1 LNHDA and CDR2 SQIVND (reference sequence). V was pared by 3 bases and J by 2 bases, with 11 bases between. The CDR3 here is CASSIGERRNQPQHF. CDR3 nucleotide sequence: TGTGCCAGTAGTATCGGGGAGCGCCGCAATCAGCCCCAGCATTTT.